This T cell receptor beta chain is drawn from a study of cytomegalovirus exposure and HLA in healthy donors. Between the trimmed V and J ends, which lost 2 bases and 5 bases, there was a span of 13 bases. Germline CDR1 reads SGHRS; CDR2 reads YFSETQ. This CDR3 spans 14 amino acids. A note on this clone: What it binds is unknown.

13 Jbeta primers and 60 Vbeta primers were used for the PCR. Repertoires were generated with immunoSEQ multiplex PCR, while TCRdb's copy carries only in-frame clones and drops some. The profile shows over 110,000 clones, around 83% of them singletons. Regarding the study as a whole: As a later analysis revealed, most CMV-associated TCR beta chains appeared HLA-restricted. Most of the TCR beta V segments (in an earlier analysis) were productive either about 87% or about 30% of the time.

Donors in the study were healthy people who gave bone marrow. Although they were nominally healthy when sampled, donors likely had unrecorded immune exposures. The chain recombines TRBV5-1 with TRBJ2-5; D not certain. This receptor was taken from a male donor in good health and CMV-seropositive. The sequenced sample consisted of PBMCs. CDR3 residues: CASSFLTARETQYF. CDR3 nucleotide sequence: TGCGCCAGCAGCTTCCTTACCGCACGGGAGACCCAGTACTTC.